The following is a T cell receptor beta chain sequence with its context. This sample was included in a study of healthy donors' naive CD4 and CD8 T cells. Starting from around 470 ng of total RNA, TCR libraries were made with linear amplification. One entry per CDR3 protein, called by TCRdb with MiXCR from the reads. The table records about 180,000 distinct CDR3 sequences, 65% to 75% of them present only once. The source of this sequence is a pool of human donors in good health; the sample pools cells from several healthy donors. The sample consisted of naive CD4+ and CD8+ T cells sorted from blood, pooled from several donors.

The CDR3 here is CASSIVGELGPQHF. DNA for the CDR3: TGTGCCAGTAGTATAGTTGGTGAGCTCGGTCCCCAGCATTTT. The chain recombines TRBV19 with TRBJ1-5, with no clear D. V dropped 1 base and J dropped 10 bases, with 14 bases sitting between them. Germline V CDR1 and CDR2: LNHDA, SQIVND (reference sequence). CDR3 length equals 14 residues.